A selection of T cell receptor beta chains follows, all from one sample in a study of T cell responses to AZD1222 COVID-19 vaccine. The protocol was immunoSEQ multiplex PCR, while the TCRdb copy is restricted to in-frame clones and leaves out a portion. The repertoire consists of about 92,000 clones, with roughly nine tenths occurring once and the leading ten covering less than 8%. The sample in question was peripheral blood, obtained on day 0 of AZD1222 vaccination. All receptors derive from an adult in good health. CDR3s leave out the opening cysteine and the closing phenylalanine or tryptophan.

TRBV7-2	TRBJ2-2	ASSKDSGYTGELF
TRBV7-3	TRBJ1-5	ASSFDTSNQPQH
TRBV3-1/TRBV3-2	TRBJ2-1	ASSQSSGNEQF
TRBV19	TRBJ2-5	ASSIGGNQETQY
TRBV5-1	TRBJ2-1	ASSLADGYEQF
TRBV4-2	TRBJ2-5	ASSQDREVETQY
TRBV19	TRBJ1-1	ASRDMNTEAF
TRBV5-1	TRBJ1-3	ASSLVKADSGNTIY
TRBV30	TRBJ1-1	AWGEGITEAF
TRBV5-6	TRBJ2-2	ASSLGSPGELF
TRBV7-3	TRBJ2-3	ASSRTGTTDTQY
TRBV19	TRBJ1-2	ASQSWAGYT
TRBV7-9	TRBJ2-7	ASSLAEGYEQY
TRBV28	TRBJ2-2	ASTKRGATGELF
TRBV19	TRBJ2-7	ASSTGLAGGRPGNEQY
TRBV2	TRBJ1-2	ASTDRDGGYT
TRBV28	TRBJ2-2	ASSLGQPLTGELF
TRBV7-8	TRBJ1-1	ASSRTAYTEAF
TRBV28	TRBJ1-2	ATLTGGVPGKNYGYT
TRBV28	TRBJ2-1	ASSSPGQGNEQF
TRBV11-3	TRBJ2-2	ASGRGGTNTGELF
TRBV6-5	TRBJ2-7	ASSYSGDSYEQY
TRBV12-3/TRBV12-4	TRBJ2-3	ASSLPGTDTQY
TRBV27	TRBJ1-2	ASSLVGGGYGYT
TRBV9	TRBJ1-5	ASSVGTGDVQPQH
TRBV19	TRBJ2-3	ASSITSGTDTQY
TRBV7-2	TRBJ1-2	ASSLDLGAKYGYT
TRBV12-3/TRBV12-4	TRBJ1-2	ASSFTGRGYT
TRBV7-9	TRBJ1-1	ASSLRGLGTEAF
TRBV2	TRBJ2-2	ASSATRLTGELF
TRBV2	TRBJ2-7	ASLIGTANPAGEQY
TRBV7-3	TRBJ2-1	ASSLRPGTSGSSYNEQF
TRBV21-1	TRBJ2-3	ASSPGLAGGPVVGYHLTDTQY
TRBV7-8	TRBJ1-1	ASSLRAGMYTEAF
TRBV18	TRBJ1-5	ASSPFEGWDQPQH
TRBV3-1/TRBV3-2	TRBJ2-7	ASSDLAGAYEQY
TRBV27	TRBJ2-2	ASSYQGAQPGELF
TRBV10-3	TRBJ1-2	AISEYRQDGYT
TRBV12-3/TRBV12-4	TRBJ1-4	ASRRGAREKLF
TRBV6-5	TRBJ2-7	ASSQHSYEQY
TRBV11-1	TRBJ2-7	ASSLLAGQNYEQY
TRBV5-4	TRBJ2-7	ASSAGLAVTYEQY
TRBV27	TRBJ2-7	ASGYNQGWTSSYEQY
TRBV7-9	TRBJ1-1	ASSLRDRGPMTEAF
TRBV18	TRBJ2-7	ASSEPGQSYEQY
TRBV18	TRBJ2-3	ASSPPIGLAGVRDTQY
TRBV6-5	TRBJ1-2	ASSYWQSGYT
TRBV3-1/TRBV3-2	TRBJ2-4	ASSQDRRVAKNIQY
TRBV7-8	TRBJ1-5	ASSAWSGNENQPQH
TRBV7-2	TRBJ2-2	ASSLGLDTGELF
TRBV2	TRBJ1-5	ASSEALPGYQPQH
TRBV10-3	TRBJ1-1	AIKDPNTEAF
TRBV7-3	TRBJ1-6	ASSRDRDSPLH
TRBV5-6	TRBJ1-1	ASSLSGVGGQREAF
TRBV2	TRBJ1-3	ASSGGTGVGKGDTIY
TRBV5-6	TRBJ1-1	ASSFGNRNTEAF